This TCR beta chain was captured in a study of shared T cell receptors in the human thymus. CDR1 is DFQATT, CDR2 SNEGSKA, per germline (reference sequence). V lost 3 bases and J lost 10; bases outside the gene matches: 2. There are 11 residues in the CDR3. Produced via immunoSEQ multiplex PCR; TCRdb's table is partial and in-frame only. The table shows about 380,000 clones, with just under 95% occurring only once. This chain uses TRBV20-1 with TRBJ2-1, with 8 bases matching TRBD2. Sequencing used thymocytes. The TCR comes from a human donor. Here the CDR3 reads CSARRGGEQFF. The CDR3 DNA reads as TGCAGTGCTAGGCGCGGGGGGGAGCAGTTCTTC.